These 18 T cell receptor beta chains came from one sample sequenced in a study of T-cell memory formation after mild COVID-19. One entry per CDR3 protein, called by TCRdb with MiXCR from the 5' RACE reads. This sample has approximately 290,000 distinct CDR3 sequences, with roughly 15% found just once. The sample comprised PBMCs or a T cell subset sorted from them (not recorded which). The receptor set was obtained from a young man who had mild COVID-19 (a few samples of this study predate the infection). Cell type and time point are not known.

V is TRBV12-3 or TRBV12-4 and J is TRBJ2-2; D not resolved. CDR3 length: 11 amino acids. The V and J ends lost 3 bases and 7 bases respectively, with 3 bases between them. The CDR3 reads CASSLNGELFF. The CDR3 DNA follows: TGTGCCAGCAGTTTGAACGGGGAGCTGTTTTTT.

This clonotype was detected ten times or more. The rearrangement joins TRBV5-1 to TRBJ2-2; 11 nucleotides agree with TRBD2. This CDR3 spans 16 amino acids. The germline V gene has CDR1 SGHRS and CDR2 YFSETQ. V dropped 2 bases and J dropped 0; count of bases not matched to a gene: 0. As DNA, the CDR3 is TGCGCCAGCAGCTTACTAGCGGGGGCGAACACCGGGGAGCTGTTTTTT. Translated: CASSLLAGANTGELFF.

This chain joins TRBV7-2 and TRBJ1-2; D possibly corresponds to TRBD1 (6 bases). This CDR3 contains 13 residues. Trimming pared 8 bases from V and 4 bases from J, leaving 14 bases between. Germline V gives CDR1 SGHTA, CDR2 FQGNSA. CDR3 sequence (DNA): TGTGCCAGCGAGGCCGGGGGGCTCTATGGCTACACCTTC. Encoded protein: CASEAGGLYGYTF.

This clonotype was picked up many times. V is TRBV14 and J is TRBJ2-5; D remains unclear. The CDR3 consists of 13 residues. Germline loops: CDR1 SGHDN, CDR2 FVKESK. Trimming took 1 base from V and 5 from J, leaving 8 bases between them. Here the CDR3 reads CASSQGLGETQYF. The CDR3 nucleotides read TGTGCCAGCAGCCAAGGTCTTGGGGAGACCCAGTACTTC. Together with reference TRBV14 and TRBJ2-5, the CDR3 gives the full variable domain: EAGVTQFPSHSVIEKGQTVTLRCDPISGHDNLYWYRRVMGKEIKFLLHFVKESKQDESGMPNNRFLAERTGGTYSTLKVQPAELEDSGVYFCASSQGLGETQYFGPGTRLLVL.

This clonotype has just a few counts. V gene TRBV4-1 combines with J gene TRBJ2-7, with a possible D match to TRBD2 (6 bases). The CDR3 covers 13 residues. The V end was cut by 4 bases, the J end by 4 bases, with 11 bases between. CDR1 and CDR2 (germline): MGHRA, YSYEKL. The CDR3 sequence is CASSRLGGYEQYF. Here the CDR3 DNA reads TGCGCCAGCAGCCGGCTCGGGGGATACGAGCAGTACTTC.

This clonotype has a count of ten or more. The CDR3 reads CASTWGDRVGEQYF. The CDR3 coding sequence is TGTGCCAGCACCTGGGGGGACAGGGTTGGGGAGCAGTACTTC. This chain joins TRBV12-3 or TRBV12-4 and TRBJ2-7; 9 positions agree with TRBD1. Germline trimming cut 7 bases from V and 7 bases from J; bases unmatched to any gene: 11. The CDR3 spans 14 residues.

This clonotype is labeled medium-sized. V usage is TRBV2 and J usage is TRBJ2-5; a weak D match, TRBD2 (5 bases). Germline V CDR1 and CDR2: SNHLY, FYNNEI. Deletions cut 3 bases from V and 5 bases from J, with 10 bases between. CDR3 size: 13 residues. The CDR3 DNA reads as TGTGCCAGCAGTGAGAGTCCGGGGGAGACCCAGTACTTC. It yields the protein CASSESPGETQYF.

This clonotype has only a few counts. The gene calls are TRBV6-6 and TRBJ1-2; D is perhaps TRBD1 (5 bases). Per germline, CDR1 MNHNY and CDR2 SVGAGI (reference sequence). V was trimmed by 8 bases and J by 8 bases, leaving 15 bases between them. The CDR3 has 12 residues. CDR3 region: CASARELRGYTF. The CDR3 DNA reads TGTGCCAGCGCCAGGGAATTACGGGGCTACACCTTC.

This clonotype was detected only a few times. The rearrangement joins TRBV7-9 to TRBJ1-3; 7 nucleotides align to TRBD1. CDR1 is SEHNR, CDR2 FQNEAQ, per germline (reference sequence). The CDR3 covers 19 residues. The junction had 16 bases not matched to a gene; V was cut back by 5 bases and J by 0 bases. DNA of the CDR3: TGTGCCAGCAGCCGGGGACAGCCGAGATCTCACCCCTCTGGAAACACCATATATTTT. Its translation is CASSRGQPRSHPSGNTIYF.

This clonotype was picked up a small number of times. The rearrangement joins TRBV7-2 to TRBJ1-6, with a weak D call TRBD1 (6 bases). In germline, CDR1 is SGHTA, CDR2 FQGNSA. CDR3 size: 16 residues. Between the trimmed V and J ends, which lost 1 base and 8 bases, there was a span of 15 bases. The CDR3 is CASSLVGGARDSPLHF. Written as DNA, the CDR3 is TGTGCCAGCAGCTTAGTCGGGGGCGCGAGGGATTCACCCCTCCACTTT.

The rearrangement joins TRBV7-2 to TRBJ2-1; 10 bases align to TRBD2. This CDR3 is built from 15 residues. V was pared by 9 bases and J by 7 bases, with 12 bases of the junction left unmatched. CDR1 is SGHTA, CDR2 FQGNSA, per germline. The CDR3 region is CASASGGLIFNEQFF. The CDR3 DNA is TGTGCCAGTGCTAGCGGGGGCCTAATTTTTAATGAGCAGTTCTTC.

This rearrangement joins TRBV20-1 to TRBJ2-3, with 8 nucleotides matching TRBD2. In germline, CDR1 is DFQATT, CDR2 SNEGSKA (reference sequence). The CDR3 length is 14 residues. The trim removed 5 bases at V and 1 base at J, leaving 5 bases unmatched. This CDR3 is CSAFRGGGTDTQYF. As DNA, the CDR3 is TGCAGTGCTTTCCGGGGGGGGGGCACAGATACGCAGTATTTT.

The chain is built from TRBV7-9 and TRBJ1-4; D unresolved. The CDR3 length is 15 residues. Germline V CDR1 and CDR2: SEHNR, FQNEAQ (reference sequence). The V end was cut by 5 bases, the J end by 2 bases, with 12 bases between. The CDR3 DNA follows: TGTGCCAGCAGCCCCCTGTTGAGGACTAATGAAAAACTGTTTTTT. As protein: CASSPLLRTNEKLFF.

A few counts support this clonotype. The gene calls are TRBV30 and TRBJ2-3, with 12 nucleotides matching TRBD2. The CDR3 loop spans 14 amino acids. CDR1 is GTSNPN, CDR2 SVGIG, per germline (reference sequence). V lost 2 bases and J lost 6; bases outside the gene matches: 3. In DNA form, the CDR3 reads TGTGCCTGGAGTCTAGCGGGGGGGCCCGATACGCAGTATTTT. Its protein product is CAWSLAGGPDTQYF.

This rearrangement joins TRBV7-2 to TRBJ1-3; TRBD1 matches at 7 bases. With 4 bases clipped from V and 4 bases from J, the junction kept 7 bases outside the gene matches. Germline V gives CDR1 SGHTA, CDR2 FQGNSA. This CDR3 has 15 amino acids. The CDR3 loop reads CASSSKRTGGNTIYF. In DNA, the CDR3 is TGTGCCAGCAGCTCCAAGCGGACAGGAGGAAACACCATATATTTT.

The sample holds a few counts of this clonotype. This chain connects TRBV20-1 to TRBJ2-4; possibly TRBD1 for D (6 bases). V lost 0 bases and J lost 6, with 9 bases in between. CDR1 DFQATT and CDR2 SNEGSKA come from the germline V gene (reference sequence). CDR3 length: 13 residues. CDR3 region: CSARDFRGNIQYF. CDR3 in DNA: TGCAGTGCTAGAGATTTCAGGGGAAACATTCAGTACTTC.

This clonotype was recorded at least ten times. This chain links TRBV27 with TRBJ2-5, with D possibly matching TRBD1 (5 bases). Per the germline V gene, CDR1 is MNHEY and CDR2 is SMNVEV (reference sequence). The V end lost 8 bases, the J end lost 4 bases, and 11 bases lay between the germline ends. This CDR3 is built from 12 residues. CDR3 loop: CASQGVGETQYF. The CDR3, as DNA: TGTGCCAGCCAAGGGGTAGGAGAGACCCAGTACTTC.

There are a few counts of this clonotype. The chain uses TRBV6-6 and TRBJ1-5; TRBD1 aligns across 8 bases. The CDR3 runs 15 residues. In germline, CDR1 is MNHNY, CDR2 SVGAGI (reference sequence). The ends lost 4 bases at V and 2 bases at J; junction bases unmatched: 4. The CDR3 spells CASSFPGQGNQPQHF. CDR3 DNA: TGTGCCAGCAGTTTTCCGGGACAGGGCAATCAGCCCCAGCATTTT.